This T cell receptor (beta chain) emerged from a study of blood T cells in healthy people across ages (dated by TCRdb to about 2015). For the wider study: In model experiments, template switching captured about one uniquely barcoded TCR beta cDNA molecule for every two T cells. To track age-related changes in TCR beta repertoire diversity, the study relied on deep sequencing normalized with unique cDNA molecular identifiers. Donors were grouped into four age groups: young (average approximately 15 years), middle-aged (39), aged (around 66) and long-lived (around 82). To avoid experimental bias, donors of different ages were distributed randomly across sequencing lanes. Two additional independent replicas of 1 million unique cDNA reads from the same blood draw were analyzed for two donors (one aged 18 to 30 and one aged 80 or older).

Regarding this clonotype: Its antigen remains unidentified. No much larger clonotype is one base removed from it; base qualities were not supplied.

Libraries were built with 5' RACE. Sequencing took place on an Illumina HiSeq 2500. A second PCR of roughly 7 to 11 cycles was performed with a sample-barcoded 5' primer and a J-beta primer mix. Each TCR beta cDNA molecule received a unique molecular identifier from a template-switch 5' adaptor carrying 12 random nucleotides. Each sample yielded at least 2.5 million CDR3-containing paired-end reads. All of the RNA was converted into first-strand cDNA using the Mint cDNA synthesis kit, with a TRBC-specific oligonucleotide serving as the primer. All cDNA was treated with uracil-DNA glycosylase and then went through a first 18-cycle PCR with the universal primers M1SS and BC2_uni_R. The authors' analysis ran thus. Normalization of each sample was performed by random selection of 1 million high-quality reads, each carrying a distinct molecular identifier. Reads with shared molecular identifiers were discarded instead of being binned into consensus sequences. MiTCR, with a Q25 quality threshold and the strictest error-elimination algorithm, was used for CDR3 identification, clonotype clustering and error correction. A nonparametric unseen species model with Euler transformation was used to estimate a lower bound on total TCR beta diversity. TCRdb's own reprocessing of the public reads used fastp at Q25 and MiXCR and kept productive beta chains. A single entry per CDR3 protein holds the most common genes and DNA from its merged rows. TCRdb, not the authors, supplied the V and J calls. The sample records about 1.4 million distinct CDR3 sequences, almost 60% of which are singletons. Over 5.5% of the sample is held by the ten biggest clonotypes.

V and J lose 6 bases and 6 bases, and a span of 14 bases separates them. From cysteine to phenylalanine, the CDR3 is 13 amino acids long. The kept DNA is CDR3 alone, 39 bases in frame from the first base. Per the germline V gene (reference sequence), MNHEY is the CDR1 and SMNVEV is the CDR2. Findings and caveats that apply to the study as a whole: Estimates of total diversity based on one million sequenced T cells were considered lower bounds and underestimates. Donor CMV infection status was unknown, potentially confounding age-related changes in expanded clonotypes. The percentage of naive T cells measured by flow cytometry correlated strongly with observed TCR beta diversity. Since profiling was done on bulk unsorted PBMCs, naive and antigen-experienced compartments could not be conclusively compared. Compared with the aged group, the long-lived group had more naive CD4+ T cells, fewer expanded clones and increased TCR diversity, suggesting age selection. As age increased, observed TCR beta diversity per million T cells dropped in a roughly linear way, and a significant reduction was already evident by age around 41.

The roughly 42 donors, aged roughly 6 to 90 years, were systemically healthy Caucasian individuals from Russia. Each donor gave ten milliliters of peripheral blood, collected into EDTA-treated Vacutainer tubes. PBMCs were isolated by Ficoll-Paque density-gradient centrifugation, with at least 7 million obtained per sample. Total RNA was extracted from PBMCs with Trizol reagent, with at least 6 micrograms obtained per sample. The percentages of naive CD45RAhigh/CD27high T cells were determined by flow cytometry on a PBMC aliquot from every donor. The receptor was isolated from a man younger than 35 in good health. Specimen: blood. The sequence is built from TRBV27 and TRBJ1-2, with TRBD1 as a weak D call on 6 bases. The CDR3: CASRTGLTHGYTF. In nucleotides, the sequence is TGTGCCAGCAGAACAGGGCTAACTCATGGCTACACCTTC.